This T cell receptor (beta chain) was identified during a study of blood T cell repertoires in COVID-19. Study information: Material from acute and convalescent COVID-19 was sourced from the United States, Italy and Spain.

Patients in Seattle were enrolled during active infection, then followed longitudinally. How the authors handled the data: Reference gene primer amplification in the assay estimated nucleated cell counts. Clones were sequenced by immunoSEQ multiplex PCR, and TCRdb holds only the in-frame ones, with some missing. The DNA gave D and trimming, while V, J and clone size come from that table. This table has around 340,000 clones, 65% to 90% appearing once. There are 15 residues in the CDR3. V dropped 3 bases and J dropped 2; count of bases not matched to a gene: 7. CDR1 is DFQATT and CDR2 is SNEGSKA in the germline V gene (reference sequence).

The chain employs TRBV20-1 and TRBJ2-3; 8 bases agree with TRBD2. The origin of this receptor is an older woman with COVID-19, enrolled during active disease. Sequencing input: peripheral blood. The CDR3 region has the DNA TGCAGTGCTAGTGTGCGGGGGGAATACACAGATACGCAGTATTTT. Protein: CSASVRGEYTDTQYF.